The 27 T cell receptor beta chains in this list originate from one sample, sequenced in a study of cytomegalovirus exposure and HLA in healthy donors. Profiled with immunoSEQ multiplex PCR; TCRdb holds only in-frame clones, not every one. This table holds approximately 82,000 clones, 90% to 95% found once. The sample taken for sequencing was PBMCs. Receptors were obtained from a man aged 18 to 29 in good health and CMV-seronegative.

V is TRBV7-9 and J is TRBJ2-5, with D tentatively TRBD2 (6 bases). V gave up 3 bases and J gave up 1 base, with 15 bases separating them. Germline V gene data show CDR1 as SEHNR and CDR2 as FQNEAQ (reference sequence). The CDR3 loop spans 16 amino acids. The CDR3 DNA reads TGTGCCAGCAGCTTCAGTAGACTAGGAGGCCAAGAGACCCAGTACTTC. This gives the protein CASSFSRLGGQETQYF. Full variable domain (remainder filled in from reference TRBV7-9 and TRBJ2-5): DTGVSQNPRHKITKRGQNVTFRCDPISEHNRLYWYRQTLGQGPEFLTYFQNEAQLEKSRLLSDRFSAERPKGSFSTLEIQRTEQGDSAMYLCASSFSRLGGQETQYFGPGTRLLVL.

The chain couples TRBV7-6 to TRBJ2-1, with 7 bases fitting TRBD1. Germline V gene data show CDR1 as SGHVS and CDR2 as FNYEAQ. Trimming at V came to 5 bases and at J to 0 bases, leaving 1 base not matched to a gene. This CDR3 spans 14 amino acids. CDR3 nucleotide sequence: TGTGCCAGCAGCCCAGGGGGCTCCTACAATGAGCAGTTCTTC. Translating it yields CASSPGGSYNEQFF.

CDR3 residues: CASSPRGASGANVLTF. CDR3 nucleotides: TGTGCCAGCAGTCCCCGGGGGGCGTCTGGGGCCAACGTCCTGACTTTC. J is TRBJ2-6 and V is TRBV27, with a weak D call TRBD2 (7 bases). The CDR3 loop spans 16 amino acids. Trimming left V 5 bases short and J 1 base short, with 12 bases between. CDR1 is MNHEY, CDR2 SMNVEV, per germline (reference sequence).

This chain links TRBV6-6 with TRBJ2-7; D is unresolved. The CDR3 spans 12 residues. The germline V and J ends were trimmed by 5 bases and 3 bases, with 8 bases remaining between them. Germline loops: CDR1 MNHNY, CDR2 SVGAGI (reference sequence). CDR3 protein: CASSGQVYEQYF. The CDR3 DNA reads TGTGCCAGCAGTGGCCAGGTCTACGAGCAGTACTTC.

The chain is built from TRBV18 and TRBJ1-2; 7 positions match TRBD1. Per germline, CDR1 KGHSH and CDR2 LQKENI. Trimming cost V 3 bases and J 0 bases; bases outside gene matches: 4. CDR3 length: 15 amino acids. The DNA for the CDR3 is TGTGCCAGCTCACCGACGCAGGGGGCTAACTATGGCTACACCTTC. Protein: CASSPTQGANYGYTF.

This clone has more than one count but fewer than ten. V and J are TRBV11-3 and TRBJ2-7; TRBD1 might be the D (6 bases). Trimming stripped 5 bases from V and 6 bases from J, with 23 bases between. CDR3 length: 16 amino acids. Germline V gene sequence: CDR1 SGHNT, CDR2 YENEEA. As DNA, the CDR3 is TGTGCCAGCAGCCTCGAAAACGAGGGGGAAATGAGCGAGCAGTACTTC. As protein: CASSLENEGEMSEQYF.

This chain connects TRBV4-3 to TRBJ1-2; D is unclear. CDR3 length: 17 amino acids. Germline V gene sequence: CDR1 LGHNA, CDR2 YSLEER. Deletions cut 3 bases from V and 2 bases from J, with 19 bases between. The CDR3 reads CASSQEEGRKRNYGYTF. The CDR3 DNA reads TGCGCCAGCAGCCAGGAGGAAGGCAGGAAGAGGAACTATGGCTACACCTTC.

This sequence joins TRBV27 and TRBJ2-5; 9 bases align to TRBD2. J was trimmed by 4 bases and V by 1 base; bases with no gene match: 10. CDR1 and CDR2 from the germline V gene are MNHEY and SMNVEV (reference sequence). This CDR3 contains 17 residues. The DNA of the CDR3 is TGTGCCAGCAGTTTATACTCCGGCGGGAGGGCCGCAGAGACCCAGTACTTC. As protein: CASSLYSGGRAAETQYF.

V and J are TRBV27 and TRBJ1-2; D gene uncertain. The CDR3 has 12 residues. The V and J ends lost 5 bases and 7 bases respectively, with 11 bases between them. Per the germline V gene, CDR1 is MNHEY and CDR2 is SMNVEV (reference sequence). The CDR3 bases are TGTGCCAGCAGTGGGAGCAGCGGTGGCTACACCTTC. As protein: CASSGSSGGYTF.

The chain joins TRBV5-6 to TRBJ1-2; D might be TRBD1 (6 bases). In germline, CDR1 is SGHDT, CDR2 YYEEEE. Between the trimmed V and J ends, which lost 1 base and 6 bases, there was a span of 19 bases. The CDR3 consists of 16 residues. CDR3 loop: CASSLSGQLIRDGYTF. In nucleotides, the CDR3 is TGTGCCAGCAGCTTGTCTGGACAGCTGATCAGGGATGGCTACACCTTC.

The chain links TRBV5-1 to TRBJ2-6; no clear D gene. Germline V CDR1 and CDR2: SGHRS, YFSETQ. The CDR3 sequence is 13 residues long. The ends were cut back, 4 bases at V and 11 bases at J, with 13 bases in the middle. The CDR3 sequence: CASSNELEDVLTF. In nucleotides, the CDR3 is TGCGCCAGCAGCAACGAACTTGAGGACGTCCTGACTTTC.

V usage is TRBV5-1 and J usage is TRBJ1-2; unclear D gene. Trimming left V 1 base short and J 0 bases short, with 16 bases between. Germline values: CDR1 SGHRS, CDR2 YFSETQ. The CDR3 runs 17 residues. The CDR3 sequence: CASSLLSVIVPNYGYTF. CDR3 nucleotide sequence: TGCGCCAGCAGCTTGCTTAGTGTCATAGTTCCTAACTATGGCTACACCTTC. The whole variable domain, remainder taken from reference TRBV5-1 and TRBJ1-2, is KAGVTQTPRYLIKTRGQQVTLSCSPISGHRSVSWYQQTPGQGLQFLFEYFSETQRNKGNFPGRFSGRQFSNSRSEMNVSTLELGDSALYLCASSLLSVIVPNYGYTFGSGTRLTVV.

The genes are TRBV9 and TRBJ2-2; D is perhaps TRBD2 (5 bases). Per the germline V gene, CDR1 is SGDLS and CDR2 is YYNGEE. The CDR3 extends over 12 amino acids. Trimming removed 4 bases at V and 6 bases at J, with 7 bases between. The CDR3 DNA is TGTGCCAGCAGCTTTAGCGCCGGGGAGCTGTTTTTT. Its translation is CASSFSAGELFF. The full variable domain, with the rest looked up from reference TRBV9 and TRBJ2-2, is DSGVTQTPKHLITATGQRVTLRCSPRSGDLSVYWYQQSLDQGLQFLIQYYNGEERAKGNILERFSAQQFPDLHSELNLSSLELGDSALYFCASSFSAGELFFGEGSRLTVL.

The table lists this clone with a count of one. The V and J genes are TRBV18 and TRBJ1-1; D not resolved. Germline CDR1 is KGHSH and CDR2 is LQKENI. V lost 6 bases and J 5 bases, leaving 13 bases between the germline ends. The CDR3 is made up of 13 amino acids. The CDR3 region is CASSTRSATEAFF. The CDR3 DNA reads as TGTGCCAGCTCGACCAGGTCCGCTACTGAAGCTTTCTTT.

This chain uses TRBV5-1 with TRBJ2-3; D is perhaps TRBD2 (6 bases). V gave up 1 base and J gave up 6 bases, with 12 bases separating them. This CDR3 has 14 amino acids. CDR1 is SGHRS, CDR2 YFSETQ, per germline. CDR3 sequence reads: CASSLNAGRDTQYF. The CDR3 coding sequence is TGCGCCAGCAGCTTGAATGCGGGAAGGGATACGCAGTATTTT.

The sample holds one count of this clone. This rearrangement joins TRBV6-5 to TRBJ2-2, with 10 bases lining up with TRBD1. Per germline, CDR1 MNHEY and CDR2 SVGAGI. There are 16 residues in the CDR3. Trimming removed 0 bases from V and 4 bases from J; junction bases left unmatched: 2. In DNA form, the CDR3 reads TGTGCCAGCAGTTACTCGGACAGGGGGGGCACCGGGGAGCTGTTTTTT. Translated, it gives CASSYSDRGGTGELFF.

The chain joins TRBV18 to TRBJ1-2, with D unresolved. With 0 bases removed from V and 1 base from J, the gap between germline ends came to 6 bases. The germline V gene encodes CDR1 KGHSH and CDR2 LQKENI. CDR3 size: 14 residues. CDR3 in amino acids: CASSPPSFNYGYTF. CDR3 nucleotides: TGTGCCAGCTCACCACCTTCATTTAACTATGGCTACACCTTC.

The chain has TRBV19 and TRBJ2-7; TRBD1 matches at 12 bases. The CDR3 length is 14 residues. The trim removed 5 bases at V and 4 bases at J, leaving 3 bases unmatched. From germline, CDR1 is LNHDA and CDR2 SQIVND (reference sequence). The DNA for the CDR3 is TGTGCCAGTAGTGGGGACAGGGGGCAGTACGAGCAGTACTTC. Encoded protein: CASSGDRGQYEQYF.

The V and J genes are TRBV6-5 and TRBJ2-7, with TRBD1 identical over 7 bases. Germline V lookup: CDR1 MNHEY, CDR2 SVGAGI. This CDR3 comprises 14 residues. The V and J ends lost 0 bases and 5 bases, in that order; junction bases with no gene match: 4. Here the CDR3 reads CASSYSGTADEQYF. The CDR3 nucleotides read TGTGCCAGCAGTTACTCAGGGACAGCCGACGAGCAGTACTTC.

The CDR3 DNA is TGTGCCATCAGTACAGGGGACGAGCAGTACTTC. This encodes CAISTGDEQYF. V usage is TRBV10-3 and J usage is TRBJ2-7, with TRBD1 matching over 7 bases. The CDR3 covers 11 residues. The germline V gene encodes CDR1 ENHRY and CDR2 SYGVKD. J was trimmed by 5 bases and V by 5 bases; bases with no gene match: 0.

This chain uses TRBV6-1 with TRBJ1-1; 8 positions match TRBD1. Germline trimming cut 5 bases from V and 1 base from J; bases unmatched to any gene: 6. Per germline, CDR1 MNHNS and CDR2 SASEGT. The CDR3 spans 15 residues. CDR3 sequence: CASSRGQGWNTEAFF. The DNA of the CDR3 is TGTGCCAGCAGTAGAGGACAGGGCTGGAACACTGAAGCTTTCTTT.

The V call is TRBV9, the J call TRBJ1-2; D is unclear. The CDR3 is 13 residues long. Germline loops: CDR1 SGDLS, CDR2 YYNGEE. V was shortened by 4 bases and J by 0 bases, with 7 bases between the two germline ends. The CDR3 nucleotides are TGTGCCAGCAGCCGAGGCGCTAACTATGGCTACACCTTC. Protein product: CASSRGANYGYTF.

The V call is TRBV18, the J call TRBJ2-7; 9 positions match TRBD1. Germline V gene sequence: CDR1 KGHSH, CDR2 LQKENI. The J segment lost 5 bases and the V segment lost 3 bases, leaving 2 bases of the junction unmatched. The CDR3 sequence is 13 residues long. In nucleotides, the CDR3 is TGTGCCAGCTCACCCGGGACAGGGAACGAGCAGTACTTC. Translated: CASSPGTGNEQYF.

The chain employs TRBV2 and TRBJ1-3; 10 bases fit TRBD1. Unmatched junction bases numbered 1, after V lost 5 bases and J lost 0 bases. Looked up from germline, CDR1 is SNHLY and CDR2 is FYNNEI. The CDR3 length is 15 residues. The CDR3 spells CASSRDRGSGNTIYF. In nucleotides, the CDR3 is TGTGCCAGCAGTCGGGACAGGGGCTCTGGAAACACCATATATTTT.

The chain couples TRBV10-3 to TRBJ2-1, with 7 positions matching TRBD2. The CDR3 sequence is 15 residues long. V was pared by 2 bases and J by 1 base, with 2 bases of the junction left unmatched. In germline, CDR1 is ENHRY, CDR2 SYGVKD. CDR3 residues: CAISEGAGSYNEQFF. CDR3 DNA sequence: TGTGCCATCAGTGAGGGAGCGGGGTCCTACAATGAGCAGTTCTTC.

CDR3 sequence reads: CASSFPRVPRQGESNEQFF. Written as DNA, the CDR3 is TGTGCCAGCAGCTTCCCCAGGGTTCCTAGACAGGGGGAGTCCAATGAGCAGTTCTTC. V is TRBV13 and J is TRBJ2-1; 9 bases agree with TRBD1. This CDR3 spans 19 amino acids. V lost 3 bases, J lost 6 bases, and 18 bases stayed unmatched. CDR1 PRHDT and CDR2 FYEKMQ come from the germline V gene (reference sequence). Variable domain in full (rest from reference TRBV13 and TRBJ2-1): AAGVIQSPRHLIKEKRETATLKCYPIPRHDTVYWYQQGPGQDPQFLISFYEKMQSDKGSIPDRFSAQQFSDYHSELNMSSLELGDSALYFCASSFPRVPRQGESNEQFFGPGTRLTVL.

This clone was counted once. The rearrangement uses TRBV28 and TRBJ2-6, with 8 bases fitting TRBD1. Germline lookup yields CDR1 MDHEN and CDR2 SYDVKM. This CDR3 region has 16 residues. After removal of 6 bases from V and 2 bases from J, the junction contained 6 bases not matched to a gene. CDR3 nucleotides: TGTGCCAGCAGACACCAGGGGGCAGCTGGGGCCAACGTCCTGACTTTC. The encoded protein is CASRHQGAAGANVLTF.